The clone carrying this T cell receptor beta chain came up many times. Its antigen is not identified. The data originate from a study of CD8 T cells in ankylosing spondylitis. V lost 2 bases and J lost 1, with 10 bases in between. This CDR3 has 15 residues. From germline, CDR1 is SGHDT and CDR2 YYEEEE. Whole-study findings and limits: Those disease-linked clones were CD8+; they were also relatively rare in peripheral blood. It appeared that ankylosing spondylitis blood was characterized by a TCR beta motif of fewer than ten highly homologous variants. Matched synovial fluid from ankylosing spondylitis patients was reported to be enriched for disease-linked clones.

Making use of molecular barcodes, quantitative 5'-RACE generated TCR beta libraries. One entry per CDR3 protein, called by TCRdb with MiXCR from the 5' RACE reads. The repertoire has approximately 350,000 distinct CDR3 sequences, roughly 15% of them found once; the top ten carry roughly 0.99%. The specimen sequenced was blood, either unsorted or a sorted T cell fraction (not recorded which). The receptor's source is a male donor with ankylosing spondylitis or in good health (not recorded which). The chain has TRBV5-6 and TRBJ1-3; D not resolved. The CDR3 reads CASSFGATSGNTIYF. CDR3 nucleotides: TGTGCCAGCAGCTTTGGAGCAACTTCTGGAAACACCATATATTTT.